The rows below give T cell receptor beta chains drawn from one sample of a study of blood T cells in healthy people across ages. Each CDR3 protein gets one entry after TCRdb re-called the 5' RACE reads with MiXCR. The sample lists some 860,000 distinct CDR3 sequences, roughly 50% seen once, with 20% to 30% in the top ten. Source material: blood. These receptors all come from a man aged 35 to 55 in good health. Each CDR3 is given with its conserved first and last residue. Fields, in order: D gene, J gene, V gene, clone size, CDR3 DNA, CDR3 protein. D genes are given only for firm matches. A clone size is listed for some rows: how often the clone was seen (once, few, many), or a class if it is expanded.

D: .
J: TRBJ1-2
V: TRBV7-2
size: .
DNA: TGTGCCAGCAGCGTCAAAGCTAACTATGGCTACACCTTC
CDR3: CASSVKANYGYTF

D: .
J: TRBJ2-7
V: TRBV12-3/TRBV12-4
size: .
DNA: TGTGCCAGCAGTCCTCTGGCTTGGGGACGGAGCGCCTACGAGCAGTACTTC
CDR3: CASSPLAWGRSAYEQYF

D: .
J: TRBJ1-2
V: TRBV6-1
size: .
DNA: TGTGCCAGCAGTGAAGCCAGGGCAGGCGGCTACACCTTC
CDR3: CASSEARAGGYTF

D: TRBD1
J: TRBJ2-3
V: TRBV29-1
size: .
DNA: TGCAGCGTTGAAGTAGTGGTGACAGGGGGCGCAGATACGCAGTATTTT
CDR3: CSVEVVVTGGADTQYF

D: TRBD1
J: TRBJ2-2
V: TRBV7-2
size: .
DNA: TGTGCCAGCAGCATCGGACAGGGCAGAACCGGGGAGCTGTTTTTT
CDR3: CASSIGQGRTGELFF

D: .
J: TRBJ2-4
V: TRBV29-1
size: .
DNA: TGCAGCGTTGGTCAACAGGAGGGGCTAGACATTCAGTACTTC
CDR3: CSVGQQEGLDIQYF

D: .
J: TRBJ2-3
V: TRBV14
size: .
DNA: TGTGCCAGCAGCCAAGATCGGGCAGGCACAGATACGCAGTATTTT
CDR3: CASSQDRAGTDTQYF

D: .
J: TRBJ2-7
V: TRBV20-1
size: .
DNA: TGCAGTGCTAGAGATCGTGATGGCTACGAGCAGTACTTC
CDR3: CSARDRDGYEQYF

D: TRBD2
J: TRBJ2-1
V: TRBV6-2/TRBV6-3
size: .
DNA: TGTGCCAGCAGTTACTCTCCTAGCGGGACCTACAATGAGCAGTTCTTC
CDR3: CASSYSPSGTYNEQFF

D: .
J: TRBJ1-1
V: TRBV6-5
size: .
DNA: TGTGCCAGCAGGAAAGGAGTTGAAGCTTTCTTT
CDR3: CASRKGVEAFF

D: .
J: TRBJ2-4
V: TRBV7-3
size: .
DNA: TGTGCCAGCAGCGGATCAAGCGACGGGGGCGGGGGAACGTACAATGAGCAGTACTTC
CDR3: CASSGSSDGGGGTYNEQYF

D: .
J: TRBJ2-5
V: TRBV5-1
size: once
DNA: TGCGCCAGCAGCACAGGGGACTATCTAGAGACCCAGTACTTC
CDR3: CASSTGDYLETQYF

D: TRBD1
J: TRBJ2-5
V: TRBV18
size: once
DNA: TGTGCCAGCTCACTTAACAGGGGACAAGAGACCCGGTACTTC
CDR3: CASSLNRGQETRYF

D: .
J: TRBJ2-7
V: TRBV4-3
size: .
DNA: TGCGCCAGCAGCCAAGAATGGGCTAGCTACGAGCAGTACTTC
CDR3: CASSQEWASYEQYF

D: TRBD1
J: TRBJ2-3
V: TRBV7-2
size: few
DNA: TGTGCCAGCAGCGAGGGACAGGGGGCAACAGATACGCAGTATTTT
CDR3: CASSEGQGATDTQYF

D: .
J: TRBJ2-5
V: TRBV20-1
size: .
DNA: TGCAGTGCTCCAAACCAGTGGGAGAGCCAAGAGACCCAGTACTTC
CDR3: CSAPNQWESQETQYF

D: .
J: TRBJ2-2
V: TRBV11-2
size: once
DNA: TGTGCCAGCAGCTCCTCCGCCTATTCCGGGGAGCTGTTTTTT
CDR3: CASSSSAYSGELFF

D: .
J: TRBJ2-7
V: TRBV4-3
size: .
DNA: TGCGCCAGCAGCCAATTCGCACAGGGTAGTCGCGAGCAGTACTTC
CDR3: CASSQFAQGSREQYF

D: .
J: TRBJ2-7
V: TRBV9
size: .
DNA: TGTGCCAGCAGCGGAGCTGTAGGACCCCCATACGAGCAGTACTTC
CDR3: CASSGAVGPPYEQYF

D: TRBD2
J: TRBJ2-1
V: TRBV27
size: .
DNA: TGTGCCAGCAGTCCCTTCACTACTAGCGGGAGCCCCAAGGAGCAGTTCTTC
CDR3: CASSPFTTSGSPKEQFF

D: .
J: TRBJ2-6
V: TRBV27
size: .
DNA: TGTGCCAGCAGTACCAAGGGGCCTGGGGCCAACGTCCTGACTTTC
CDR3: CASSTKGPGANVLTF

D: TRBD2
J: TRBJ2-1
V: TRBV12-3/TRBV12-4
size: few
DNA: TGTGCCAGCATCCTCGGGAGGGGGGTCAATGAGCAGTTCTTC
CDR3: CASILGRGVNEQFF

D: .
J: TRBJ2-1
V: TRBV3-1
size: few
DNA: TGTGCCAGCAGCCAAGCGAGGGGGAATGAGCAGTTCTTC
CDR3: CASSQARGNEQFF

D: .
J: TRBJ2-7
V: TRBV29-1
size: .
DNA: TGCAGCGTGTCGGGTTCGACGTACGAGCAGTACTTC
CDR3: CSVSGSTYEQYF

D: .
J: TRBJ2-7
V: TRBV7-2
size: .
DNA: TGTGCCAGCAGCCCCCGGGACCCAACCTACGAGCAGTACTTC
CDR3: CASSPRDPTYEQYF

D: .
J: TRBJ2-5
V: TRBV20-1
size: .
DNA: TGCAGTGCTAGGGAGGGCCGCGGACAGACCCAGTACTTC
CDR3: CSAREGRGQTQYF